This T cell receptor (beta chain) was documented in a study of PD-1 blockade in classical Hodgkin lymphoma. This CDR3 has 12 amino acids. V was clipped by 5 bases and J by 5 bases, with 7 bases between them. Germline CDR1 reads MRHNA; CDR2 reads SNTAGT. The data were produced by immunoSEQ multiplex PCR, yet TCRdb's version contains in-frame clones alone and is incomplete. This sample carries tens of thousands of clones, roughly 92% of them seen once, and the ten largest clones take approximately 8%. The time point here: cycle 4 day 1 (C4D1), after 5 to 7 weeks of nivolumab. The patients all showed relapse after autologous stem cell transplantation, while their brentuximab vedotin exposure varied.

The rearrangement links TRBV6-4 to TRBJ2-1, with TRBD2 as a possible D gene (5 bases). The receptor was derived from a human donor with classical Hodgkin lymphoma. Source: peripheral blood mononuclear cells (PBMCs), taken before the fourth cycle of nivolumab. The DNA for the CDR3 is TGTGCCAGCAGTACGGGGAACAATGAGCAGTTCTTC. This sequence encodes CASSTGNNEQFF.